These 13 T cell receptor beta chains were sequenced from one sample in a study of cytomegalovirus exposure and HLA in healthy donors. Primers included in the PCR were 60 Vbeta and 13 Jbeta primers. This table comes from immunoSEQ multiplex PCR, and its TCRdb copy is limited to in-frame clones, with some not included. The table records about 170,000 clones, 76% of them present only once. Material for sequencing was PBMCs. Receptors originate from a female donor in good health and CMV-seronegative.

The V and J genes are TRBV27 and TRBJ1-1, with D possibly TRBD1 on 6 matching bases. The CDR3 is 14 residues long. From germline, CDR1 is MNHEY and CDR2 SMNVEV (reference sequence). The ends were cut back, 5 bases at V and 2 bases at J, with 12 bases in the middle. The CDR3 protein is CASSLQTGNTEAFF. As DNA, the CDR3 is TGTGCCAGCAGTCTCCAGACAGGAAACACTGAAGCTTTCTTT.

Only one count was recorded for this clone. The rearrangement uses TRBV7-9 and TRBJ2-7, with a tentative D call TRBD1 (6 bases). The CDR3 spans 13 residues. The germline V gene encodes CDR1 SEHNR and CDR2 FQNEAQ (reference sequence). Trimming removed 5 bases from V and 1 base from J, with 9 bases in between. CDR3 in amino acids: CASSPGQSYEQYF. DNA of the CDR3: TGTGCCAGCAGCCCGGGACAATCCTACGAGCAGTACTTC.

The rearrangement uses TRBV6-1 and TRBJ2-5; a weak D match, TRBD2 (6 bases). V was trimmed by 2 bases and J by 5 bases, leaving 12 bases between them. This CDR3 has 14 amino acids. The germline gives CDR1 MNHNS, CDR2 SASEGT. This chain's CDR3 is CASSEQGGRETQYF. Written as DNA, the CDR3 is TGTGCCAGCAGTGAACAGGGAGGACGTGAGACCCAGTACTTC.

The chain carries TRBV5-1 and TRBJ1-3; D not resolved. Germline CDR1 and CDR2: SGHRS and YFSETQ. The CDR3 runs to 14 residues. Trimming cost V 5 bases and J 0 bases, with 9 bases left between them. The CDR3 spells CASRSQASGNTIYF. DNA for the CDR3: TGCGCCAGCAGGAGCCAGGCCTCTGGAAACACCATATATTTT. Complete variable domain (other parts from reference TRBV5-1 and TRBJ1-3): KAGVTQTPRYLIKTRGQQVTLSCSPISGHRSVSWYQQTPGQGLQFLFEYFSETQRNKGNFPGRFSGRQFSNSRSEMNVSTLELGDSALYLCASRSQASGNTIYFGEGSWLTVV.

V usage is TRBV7-2 and J usage is TRBJ2-1, with 7 nucleotides matching TRBD2. The junction had 5 bases not matched to a gene; V was cut back by 9 bases and J by 0 bases. Germline V lookup: CDR1 SGHTA, CDR2 FQGNSA. CDR3 length: 14 residues. CDR3 sequence: CASRAGSSYNEQFF. The CDR3 coding sequence is TGTGCCAGTAGAGCGGGGAGCTCCTACAATGAGCAGTTCTTC.

V gene TRBV29-1 combines with J gene TRBJ2-1; 12 bases match TRBD2. V was clipped by 1 base and J by 8 bases; unmatched bases: 12. The CDR3 is 17 residues long. Germline lookup yields CDR1 SQVTM and CDR2 ANQGSEA. CDR3 nucleotides: TGCAGCGTTGAAGGGACTAGCGGGGCTCCGGGGGGCGATGAGCAGTTCTTC. It codes for CSVEGTSGAPGGDEQFF.

The chain couples TRBV5-1 to TRBJ2-6, with 11 bases matching TRBD2. Germline values: CDR1 SGHRS, CDR2 YFSETQ. The CDR3 loop spans 18 amino acids. The V and J ends lost 5 bases and 0 bases, in that order; junction bases with no gene match: 7. The CDR3 protein is CASRRGTSGSSGANVLTF. The CDR3 DNA follows: TGCGCCAGCAGAAGAGGGACTAGCGGTAGCTCTGGGGCCAACGTCCTGACTTTC.

V usage is TRBV4-1 and J usage is TRBJ1-5, with TRBD1 identical over 8 bases. The J segment lost 6 bases and the V segment lost 3 bases, leaving 19 bases of the junction unmatched. The CDR3 has 19 residues. CDR1 MGHRA and CDR2 YSYEKL come from the germline V gene. The CDR3 spells CASSHSTPQGRGRFQPQHF. CDR3 sequence (DNA): TGCGCCAGCAGCCACTCCACCCCTCAGGGCAGGGGGCGTTTTCAGCCCCAGCATTTT.

V and J are TRBV2 and TRBJ2-6; 8 positions match TRBD2. J lost 2 bases, V lost 6 bases, and 12 bases had no gene match. The CDR3 runs 18 residues. Germline-derived CDR1 and CDR2 are SNHLY and FYNNEI. Written as DNA, the CDR3 is TGTGCCAGCAGGGGGTCCCGGGGGGGGCTAACTGGGGCCAACGTCCTGACTTTC. Translating it yields CASRGSRGGLTGANVLTF.

The count of this clone is one. The chain links TRBV7-9 to TRBJ2-7; no clear D. The V end was cut by 3 bases, the J end by 2 bases, with 5 bases between. In germline, CDR1 is SEHNR, CDR2 FQNEAQ (reference sequence). The CDR3 length is 12 residues. Here the CDR3 reads CASSLGTYEQYF. CDR3 DNA sequence: TGTGCCAGCAGCTTGGGCACCTACGAGCAGTACTTC. Complete variable domain (other parts from reference TRBV7-9 and TRBJ2-7): DTGVSQNPRHKITKRGQNVTFRCDPISEHNRLYWYRQTLGQGPEFLTYFQNEAQLEKSRLLSDRFSAERPKGSFSTLEIQRTEQGDSAMYLCASSLGTYEQYFGPGTRLTVT.

For this clone: Mismatch with germline at one junction end may stem from a read error. DNA for the CDR3: TGTGCCAGCAGTTTATCGAGCAGGGGAGACTATGGCTACCCCTTC. As protein: CASSLSSRGDYGYPF. This chain connects TRBV27 to TRBJ1-2; weak D call: TRBD1 (6 bases). CDR1 and CDR2 from the germline V gene are MNHEY and SMNVEV (reference sequence). This CDR3 spans 15 amino acids.

This chain joins TRBV29-1 and TRBJ2-1; 8 bases line up with TRBD1. CDR1 is SQVTM, CDR2 ANQGSEA, per germline. CDR3 length: 14 residues. Trimming removed 6 bases from V and 4 bases from J; junction bases left unmatched: 8. Here the CDR3 reads CSVGGQGKYNEQFF. The CDR3 DNA follows: TGCAGCGTGGGTGGACAGGGAAAATACAATGAGCAGTTCTTC.

This rearrangement joins TRBV9 to TRBJ2-5; the D gene is possibly TRBD2 (6 bases). Germline V lookup: CDR1 SGDLS, CDR2 YYNGEE. Trimming took 2 bases from V and 5 from J, leaving 10 bases between them. This CDR3 spans 13 amino acids. This CDR3 reads CASSVSGRETQYF. For the CDR3, the DNA is TGTGCCAGCAGCGTTAGCGGTAGGGAGACCCAGTACTTC.